The clone carrying this T cell receptor (beta chain) was detected a few times. The antigen remains unidentified. This sample was taken from a study of cytomegalovirus exposure and HLA in healthy donors. Study overall: Some 180 million T cells yielded roughly 120 million unique TCR beta sequences in earlier analysis.

Germline CDR1 and CDR2: SGHRS and YFSETQ. The CDR3 length is 15 residues. V shed 4 bases and J shed 8 bases, with 21 bases lying between them. Study results and caveats: Upon later analysis, HLA-associated TCR beta chains proved more clonally expanded than other, equally common chains. Overall, some 160 TCR beta chains were annotated as cytomegalovirus-associated. A prior analysis recorded that most TCR beta V segments were productive about 87% or about 30% of the time.

60 Vbeta and 13 Jbeta primers were used in PCR. The data were produced by immunoSEQ multiplex PCR, yet TCRdb's version contains in-frame clones alone and is incomplete. The profile shows about 170,000 clones, 60% to 80% of them singletons. Sequenced sample: PBMCs. The rearrangement joins TRBV5-1 to TRBJ1-2; tentatively, D is TRBD1 (6 bases). The sequence came from a man aged 40-50 years in good health and CMV-seronegative. The CDR3: CASSPTGVQGFGYTF. DNA of the CDR3: TGCGCCAGCAGCCCGACAGGAGTACAGGGATTCGGCTACACCTTC.